This T cell receptor (beta chain) was sequenced in a study of control samples from healthy donors and cancer patients. V gave up 7 bases and J gave up 2 bases, with 11 bases separating them. CDR3 length equals 13 residues. Germline loops: CDR1 MNHEY, CDR2 SMNVEV (reference sequence). The method was immunoSEQ multiplex PCR; TCRdb's version includes in-frame clones alone and lacks a portion of them. The top ten clones hold less than 3.5% of a sample with about 120,000 clones, 93% of them seen once. The genes are TRBV27 and TRBJ1-1; the D gene is possibly TRBD1 (5 bases). Sequenced material: blood. The TCR comes from a man between 25 and 39 years old in good health. The CDR3: CASTLGPNTEAFF. The CDR3, as DNA: TGTGCCAGCACCTTGGGGCCTAACACTGAAGCTTTCTTT.